This is a list of T cell receptor beta chains from one sample in a study of blood T cell repertoires in COVID-19. Profiled with immunoSEQ multiplex PCR; TCRdb holds only in-frame clones, not every one. The table has more than 100,000 clones, 65% to 85% seen once. The sequenced sample consisted of peripheral blood. The receptors come from an elderly woman with acute or convalescent COVID-19. CDR3s include the opening cysteine and the closing phenylalanine or tryptophan. Each record gives: clone size, J gene, D gene, V gene, CDR3 DNA, CDR3 protein. D genes are given only for firm matches. Clone size is given for some rows only: seen once, a few or many times, or a class if the clone is expanded.

-	TRBJ1-3	TRBD1	TRBV19	TGTGCCAGTATGGGAAAGGGGGCCACATCCTCTGGAAACACCATATATTTT	CASMGKGATSSGNTIYF
few	TRBJ2-7	-	TRBV30	TGTGCCTGGAGTGGGACAGCCCGTTCCTACGAGCAGTACTTC	CAWSGTARSYEQYF
-	TRBJ2-1	TRBD2	TRBV3-1/TRBV3-2	TGTGCCAGCAGCCCAACTAGCGGGAGTTCAAGATGGCAGTTCTTC	CASSPTSGSSRWQFF
once	TRBJ2-7	TRBD1	TRBV27	TGTGCCAGCAGTATAGGGACAGGGGGCTCCTACGAGCAGTACTTC	CASSIGTGGSYEQYF
-	TRBJ2-5	TRBD2	TRBV5-4	TGTGCCAGCAGCGAGAAAGGACTAGCGGGAGGCCGGGAGACCCAGTACTTC	CASSEKGLAGGRETQYF
-	TRBJ2-3	TRBD2	TRBV7-9	TGTGCCAGCAGCTTATGGGGAGCGGGGGACCCCACAGATACGCAGTATTTT	CASSLWGAGDPTDTQYF
-	TRBJ1-6	TRBD1	TRBV20-1	TGCAGTGCTAGTAACCGGGACAGGAATTCACCCCTCCACTTT	CSASNRDRNSPLHF
few	TRBJ1-2	-	TRBV27	TGTGCCAGCAGTTTCCGGGAATCCTATGGCTACACCTTC	CASSFRESYGYTF
-	TRBJ1-4	-	TRBV11-2	TGTGCCAGCAGCTTAGATGGCTGGGAAAAACTGTTTTTT	CASSLDGWEKLFF
-	TRBJ2-4	TRBD1	TRBV29-1	TGCAGCGTTGAAGAGACAGGGAATGGCATTCAGTACTTC	CSVEETGNGIQYF
few	TRBJ1-6	TRBD1	TRBV6-2/TRBV6-3	TGTGCCAGCAGTTACCCGGGACAGGGGGCCCGTTCACCCCTCCACTTT	CASSYPGQGARSPLHF
-	TRBJ2-7	TRBD1	TRBV27	TGTGCCAGCAGTTTAACAGGGGACGAGCAGTACTTC	CASSLTGDEQYF
once	TRBJ1-6	TRBD1	TRBV27	TGTGCCAGCAGTAGACAGGGGAATAATTCACCCCTCCACTTT	CASSRQGNNSPLHF
-	TRBJ2-3	TRBD2	TRBV12-5	TGTGCTAGTGGTCCCCCCGCTAGCGGGGGGACCATCCTGGGCACAGATACGCAGTATTTT	CASGPPASGGTILGTDTQYF
-	TRBJ2-3	-	TRBV6-2/TRBV6-3	TGTGCCAGCAGTTACCTACAGATCACAGATACGCAGTATTTT	CASSYLQITDTQYF
-	TRBJ2-2	-	TRBV5-1	TGCGCCAGCAGGGGGGCGGTTCGCGTAGACACCGGGGAGCTGTTTTTT	CASRGAVRVDTGELFF
-	TRBJ2-2	TRBD2	TRBV2	TGTGCCAGCAGTTCTCTAGCGGGAGTTCTTACCGGGGAGCTGTTTTTT	CASSSLAGVLTGELFF
few	TRBJ2-1	TRBD1	TRBV7-9	TGTGCCAGCAGAAGACAGGGGGTCTACAATGAGCAGTTCTTC	CASRRQGVYNEQFF
-	TRBJ2-7	TRBD2	TRBV3-1/TRBV3-2	TGTGCCAGCAGTCCTTACGGAAGGGAGGGCTCCTACGAGCAGTACTTC	CASSPYGREGSYEQYF
-	TRBJ1-2	TRBD1	TRBV6-2/TRBV6-3	TGTGCCAGCAGTTATTCTGGGACAGACATCTATGGCTACACCTTC	CASSYSGTDIYGYTF
-	TRBJ2-5	TRBD2	TRBV3-1/TRBV3-2	TGTGCCAGCAGCCTCAGGCGGCGGGAGGGGGAGACCCAGTACTTC	CASSLRRREGETQYF
-	TRBJ2-2	-	TRBV21-1	TGTGCCAGCAGCAAACCGCCTGGAGCGGGAGGGCCGGGGACCGGGGAGCTGTTTTTT	CASSKPPGAGGPGTGELFF